This T cell receptor (beta chain) was retrieved from a study of blood T cells in healthy people across ages. Study observations and caveats: Age advanced and TCR beta diversity per million T cells fell, roughly linearly. There was a strong correlation between TCR beta diversity and naive T cell percentage.

This clonotype has only a few counts. Antigen specificity is unknown. For the second PCR, which ran for about 7 to 11 cycles, a sample-barcoded 5' primer and a J-beta primer mix were used. In TCRdb, the 5' RACE reads were re-called with MiXCR into one record per CDR3 protein. The sample lists approximately 1,000,000 distinct CDR3 sequences, roughly two fifths occurring once. This clonotype was obtained from a man younger than 35 in good health. The specimen sequenced was blood.

The CDR3 DNA reads TGCAGTGCTAGAGGGGGTTCAGCAGTTAACTATGGCTACACCTTC. Its translation is CSARGGSAVNYGYTF. J is TRBJ1-2 and V is TRBV20-1; D gene ambiguous. CDR3 size: 15 residues. V was trimmed by 1 base and J by 1 base, leaving 13 bases between them. Looked up from germline, CDR1 is DFQATT and CDR2 is SNEGSKA (reference sequence).